Sequencing of this T cell receptor beta chain was carried out in a study of molecular identifiers for immune sequencing clone quantification. Findings and limits, study-wide: One cell's worth of spiked Jurkat TCR RNA was reportedly detectable among approximately 990,000 naive cells. Among effectors, clones above 20 RNA copies held over 97% of molecules; among naive cells, under 1%.

TCRdb reprocessed the PCR reads via MiXCR and lists one record per CDR3 protein. The sample holds 88,000 or so distinct CDR3 sequences, around 23% seen once. A word on this clonotype: The antigen remains unidentified. A much larger clone lies one base from this, so it may be a read error.

CD8+CD4-CCR7+CD45RA+ sorting gave the naive CD8 T cells. The CDR3 covers 17 residues. Between the trimmed V and J ends, which lost 1 base and 4 bases, there was a span of 16 bases. CDR1 MNHNS and CDR2 SASEGT come from the germline V gene. This TCR was sampled from a human donor in good health. Some libraries in this study had Jurkat cell RNA spiked in. Sequenced sample: naive CD8+ T cells from blood, with Jurkat cell RNA spiked in. Subset of the sample: FACS-sorted CD8+CD4-CCR7+CD45RA+ naive T cells. V gene TRBV6-1 combines with J gene TRBJ2-2; no definite D call. CDR3 region: CASSEGSRLKVTGELFF. The DNA of the CDR3 is TGTGCCAGCAGTGAAGGCTCGAGGTTAAAAGTCACCGGGGAGCTGTTTTTT.